This TCR beta chain was retrieved from a study of T cells in Graves' hyperthyroidism and ophthalmopathy. RNA transcripts were the template for amplifying TCR beta CDR3 regions. Carried out on the TCR CDR3, a first-round RT-PCR used the HTBI primer set. In TCRdb, the multiplex PCR reads were re-called with MiXCR into one record per CDR3 protein. The sample includes fewer than 600,000 distinct CDR3 sequences, approximately 14% of them seen just once. V was clipped by 6 bases and J by 1 base, with 16 bases between them. Germline values: CDR1 MNHEY, CDR2 SMNVEV (reference sequence). The CDR3 runs to 16 residues.

What was sequenced was blood. The TCR was taken from a middle-aged woman with Graves' hyperthyroidism. The chain uses TRBV27 and TRBJ2-1, with D unresolved. The CDR3 nucleotides read TGTGCCAGCAGCCTTACCCGGTTACTATCCTACAATGAGCAGTTCTTC. Translated: CASSLTRLLSYNEQFF.